One and the same sample provided the 27 T cell receptor beta chains below, sequenced in a study of T cells expressing NK-cell markers. TCRdb reprocessed the 5' RACE reads and reports one entry per CDR3 protein, with no DNA. The record lists roughly 160,000 distinct CDR3 sequences, of which the ten most abundant hold about 19%. The sequencing input was blood T cells: a sorted CD56 or NKG2C T cell subset, CD4+ or CD8+ T cells, or bulk PBMC T cells (not recorded which). All receptors come from a man aged 18-75 years in good health.

V and J are TRBV2 and TRBJ2-3; checking the TCRdb D call of TRBD1 is not possible without DNA. CDR3 size: 17 residues. Germline CDR1 reads SNHLY; CDR2 reads FYNNEI. CDR3 sequence: CASSEAILPGGADTQYF.

The gene calls are TRBV28 and TRBJ2-7; the TCRdb call, TRBD1, lacks DNA for checking. CDR3 length: 15 residues. The germline V gene has CDR1 MDHEN and CDR2 SYDVKM. Here the CDR3 reads CASRPGQESSYEQYF.

The chain uses TRBV6-5 and TRBJ2-2; the TCRdb D gene call, TRBD1, has no DNA to confirm it. The CDR3 is 16 residues long. CDR1 MNHEY and CDR2 SVGAGI come from the germline V gene. CDR3 residues: CASSYIAPENTGELFF.

J is TRBJ2-7 and V is TRBV6-5; TCRdb's D gene call, TRBD2, goes unchecked for lack of DNA. CDR1 MNHEY and CDR2 SVGAGI come from the germline V gene. The CDR3 runs 14 residues. Here the CDR3 reads CASSYLEGSYEQYF.

The chain uses TRBV27 and TRBJ2-1; TCRdb's assignment of TRBD2 cannot be checked, as there is no DNA. CDR1 is MNHEY and CDR2 is SMNVEV in the germline V gene (reference sequence). This CDR3 contains 16 residues. CDR3 residues: CASRLGAGSSYNEQFF.

V gene TRBV11-3 combines with J gene TRBJ1-5; TCRdb selects TRBD1, and the lack of DNA leaves this call unchecked. The CDR3 has 13 residues. Germline V CDR1 and CDR2: SGHNT, YENEEA. CDR3: CASSGGWNQPQHF.

The chain uses TRBV7-8 and TRBJ2-5; there is no DNA to check the TCRdb D call of TRBD1. The CDR3 is 15 residues long. CDR1 and CDR2 (germline): SGHVS, FQNEAQ. CDR3 protein: CASSAQTGRQETQYF.

The chain joins TRBV28 to TRBJ2-1; the TRBD2 assignment by TCRdb is unverifiable without DNA. The CDR3 is 17 residues long. CDR1 is MDHEN and CDR2 is SYDVKM in the germline V gene. The CDR3 reads CASSFPPSGGPYNEQFF.

CDR3 sequence: CASSLSSGLIYEQYF. The chain employs TRBV12-3 or TRBV12-4 and TRBJ2-7; there is no DNA to check the TCRdb D call of TRBD1. This CDR3 spans 15 amino acids.

This chain joins TRBV27 and TRBJ1-6; lacking DNA, the TRBD1 call made by TCRdb goes unchecked. CDR3 length equals 15 residues. Per germline, CDR1 MNHEY and CDR2 SMNVEV (reference sequence). CDR3 loop: CASSLSGQGVSPLHF.

V and J are TRBV7-9 and TRBJ1-1; no DNA is available, so the TRBD1 call from TCRdb remains unchecked. Germline CDR1 SEHNR, CDR2 FQNEAQ (reference sequence). The CDR3 is made up of 17 amino acids. The CDR3 is CASSLAYSGGKNTEAFF.

The J gene is TRBJ2-2, the V gene TRBV27; TCRdb's D call of TRBD1 is untestable without DNA. The CDR3 loop spans 13 amino acids. The germline CDR1 and CDR2 sequences are MNHEY and SMNVEV (reference sequence). The CDR3 loop is CASSLMTGGELFF.

CDR3 in amino acids: CASSSGQGAGGSDGYTF. The chain couples TRBV9 to TRBJ1-2; TCRdb's assignment of TRBD1 cannot be checked, as there is no DNA. CDR1 is SGDLS, CDR2 YYNGEE, per germline. The CDR3 is made up of 17 amino acids.

The chain couples TRBV10-3 to TRBJ2-7; with no DNA, the TCRdb D assignment of TRBD2 cannot be verified. This CDR3 has 14 residues. CDR1 ENHRY and CDR2 SYGVKD come from the germline V gene. This CDR3 reads CAINSGLSTYEQYF.

The chain links TRBV5-6 to TRBJ1-2. The CDR3 spans 15 residues. Germline V gene lookup returns CDR1 SGHDT and CDR2 YYEEEE. CDR3 region: CASSLGSEGYYGYTF.

The V gene is TRBV7-9, the J gene TRBJ2-3; as DNA is missing, the TRBD1 call by TCRdb cannot be tested. Looked up from germline, CDR1 is SEHNR and CDR2 is FQNEAQ (reference sequence). This CDR3 has 13 amino acids. The CDR3 sequence: CASSSDRPDTQYF.

This chain uses TRBV5-6 with TRBJ1-5; there is no DNA to check the TCRdb D call of TRBD1. The CDR3 loop spans 18 amino acids. Germline V gene sequence: CDR1 SGHDT, CDR2 YYEEEE. The CDR3 reads CASSLTKGTDYSNQPQHF.

V gene TRBV12-3 or TRBV12-4 combines with J gene TRBJ1-1; the D gene TCRdb calls, TRBD1, cannot be checked with no DNA. The CDR3 consists of 14 residues. The CDR3 sequence: CASSTLGRTTEAFF.

The chain links TRBV29-1 to TRBJ2-3; the TRBD2 assignment by TCRdb is unverifiable without DNA. Germline CDR1 and CDR2: SQVTM and ANQGSEA. There are 15 residues in the CDR3. The CDR3 sequence: CSVEPLAGDTDTQYF.

The J gene is TRBJ2-4, the V gene TRBV5-6. The germline gives CDR1 SGHDT, CDR2 YYEEEE. This CDR3 region has 14 residues. The CDR3 region is CASSLGSLIDIQYF.

The CDR3 protein is CASRMSSYEQYF. V usage is TRBV7-8 and J usage is TRBJ2-7. The CDR3 covers 12 residues. CDR1 SGHVS and CDR2 FQNEAQ come from the germline V gene.

The chain couples TRBV19 to TRBJ1-1; TCRdb's assignment of TRBD1 cannot be checked, as there is no DNA. Germline lookup yields CDR1 LNHDA and CDR2 SQIVND (reference sequence). The CDR3 runs to 14 residues. This CDR3 is CASSIPGGSTEAFF.

V gene TRBV15 combines with J gene TRBJ2-5; the D gene TCRdb calls, TRBD2, cannot be checked with no DNA. CDR1 is LNHNV and CDR2 is YYDKDF in the germline V gene (reference sequence). This CDR3 is 17 amino acids long. The CDR3 sequence: CATSRARTSGGQETQYF.

The V call is TRBV7-9, the J call TRBJ2-7; TCRdb indicates TRBD1, and absent DNA this call remains unverified. The CDR3 has 13 residues. Germline V gene lookup returns CDR1 SEHNR and CDR2 FQNEAQ (reference sequence). The CDR3 protein is CATRGTGFYEQYF.

The V call is TRBV27, the J call TRBJ2-1; lacking DNA, the TRBD1 call made by TCRdb goes unchecked. CDR3 length equals 12 residues. Per germline, CDR1 MNHEY and CDR2 SMNVEV (reference sequence). The CDR3 reads CASSLQGNEQFF.

CDR3 loop: CASSQGTGRGEQYF. V gene TRBV4-1 combines with J gene TRBJ2-7; the D call of TRBD1 rests on TCRdb alone, since no DNA is present to check it. The CDR3 contains 14 residues. CDR1 and CDR2 from the germline V gene are MGHRA and YSYEKL.

The V and J genes are TRBV13 and TRBJ2-3; TCRdb calls TRBD2, which cannot be checked without DNA. CDR1 and CDR2 (germline): PRHDT, FYEKMQ (reference sequence). The length of the CDR3 is 17 residues. Here the CDR3 reads CASSLSGGAWGTDTQYF.